This TCR beta chain is from a study of blood T cell repertoires in COVID-19. Across the whole study: Acute and convalescent COVID-19 specimens originated in the United States, Italy and Spain. PBMCs, B-cell-depleted T cells, or T cells were the source of the cDNA or gDNA that made up the material.

The V gene lost 1 base and the J gene lost 9 bases, with 17 bases spanning the gap. Germline V gene data show CDR1 as SGHKS and CDR2 as YYEKEE (reference sequence). This CDR3 comprises 15 residues. Per the authors' pipeline: The assay estimated nucleated cells by amplifying reference gene primers. Sequencing was performed with immunoSEQ multiplex PCR; in TCRdb, only in-frame clones are kept and a portion is missing. That table is the source of V, J and clone size, and D and trimming were worked out from the DNA. The sample gives 65,000 to 90,000 clones, about 80% of which show up once; about 6% is in the top ten.

The receptor was derived from a woman aged 60-75 years with acute or convalescent COVID-19. V and J are TRBV5-5 and TRBJ2-1; D perhaps matches TRBD1 (6 bases). Sample: peripheral blood. The chain's CDR3 is CASSLSLWGQGEQFF. DNA for the CDR3: TGTGCCAGCAGCTTGTCCCTTTGGGGGCAGGGTGAGCAGTTCTTC. Together with reference TRBV5-5 and TRBJ2-1, the CDR3 gives the full variable domain: DAGVTQSPTHLIKTRGQQVTLRCSPISGHKSVSWYQQVLGQGPQFIFQYYEKEERGRGNFPDRFSARQFPNYSSELNVNALLLGDSALYLCASSLSLWGQGEQFFGPGTRLTVL.